This T cell receptor (beta chain) is from a study of T-cell reconstitution after alpha-beta-depleted transplantation in children (dated by TCRdb to 2016 to 2017). Regarding the study in general: Using TCR repertoire profiling, the study quantitatively followed how T-cell immune reconstitution unfolded in children after TCRalphabeta/CD19-depleted allogeneic hematopoietic cell transplantation.

Library generation was performed with PCR. TCRdb names Illumina HiSeq 2500 as the instrument used. TCR library preparation used molecular barcoding, with unique molecular identifiers applied to normalize quantification of the TCRbeta repertoire. TCRdb reprocessed the public reads (quality trimming at Q25 with fastp, clone calling with MiXCR) and kept in-frame beta chains. Rows with one shared CDR3 protein collapse into an entry with the most common genes and DNA. A total of about 600,000 distinct CDR3 sequences appear in this sample, 8% to 11% of them only once. Together, the top ten hold 3.5% to 5% of the sample. Via the germline V gene, CDR1 is SQVTM and CDR2 ANQGSEA. The CDR3, from cysteine to phenylalanine, totals 12 residues. This entry keeps only the CDR3 DNA: 36 bases, framed from base 1. Trimming at the junction amounts to 5 bases on V and 10 bases on J, and the germline ends lie 15 bases apart.

This clonotype was seen only a few times. It has no known antigen specificity. Within one base of it there is no much larger clone, and no base qualities were kept. The sequence derives from a human donor who donated a stem cell graft to a child with acute myeloid leukemia. Material: PBMCs from the stem cell graft donor, obtained from the stem cell graft. The receptor chain draws on TRBV29-1 and TRBJ1-5; TRBD1 might be the D gene, on 5 matching bases. CDR3 region: CSVKMVQGPQHF. In nucleotides, the sequence is TGCAGCGTTAAGATGGTCCAGGGCCCCCAGCATTTT.